This TCR beta chain was identified during a study of blood T cell repertoires in COVID-19. About the research overall: Samples came from the United States, Italy and Spain, spanning acute and convalescent COVID-19. T cells, B-cell-depleted T cells, or PBMCs supplied cDNA or gDNA.

From germline, CDR1 is MGHRA and CDR2 YSYEKL. The V segment lost 4 bases and the J segment 5 bases; nucleotides outside the gene matches: 7. The CDR3 loop spans 16 amino acids. Original analysis: The authors estimated nucleated cell counts from reference gene primer amplification. Assay: immunoSEQ multiplex PCR; the TCRdb copy retains only in-frame clones and omits some. Clonal size and the V and J genes are those of that table, whereas D and trimming came from the DNA. Counted here are under 200,000 clones, 70% to 90% occurring once; the ten biggest clones make up 20% to 25%. The source of this sequence is a man between 60 and 75 years old with active or convalescent COVID-19. V gene TRBV4-1 combines with J gene TRBJ2-2; TRBD1 aligns across 10 bases. Sequencing was done on a sample of peripheral blood. DNA of the CDR3: TGCGCCAGCAGCCTCCGGGACAGGGGAAAAACCGGGGAGCTGTTTTTT. This codes for CASSLRDRGKTGELFF.